This TCR beta chain was captured in a study of shared T cell receptors in the human thymus. Germline V gives CDR1 KGHSH, CDR2 LQKENI. With V trimmed by 0 bases and J by 5 bases, 8 bases remained unmatched. The CDR3 sequence is 18 residues long. TCRdb's table, derived via immunoSEQ multiplex PCR, lists solely in-frame clones and lacks some. This sample yields approximately 490,000 clones, of which about four fifths are seen a single time; about 0.013% belongs to the top ten. The same sample was also studied in work on human thymus T cells. That source notes: The people who donated were healthy Finnish babies having corrective surgery for congenital heart defects.

The sample consisted of thymocytes. The source is a boy less than two years old with a congenital heart defect. This chain uses TRBV18 with TRBJ2-3; 13 bases agree with TRBD2. CDR3 in DNA: TGTGCCAGCTCACCACCTAATACTAGCGGGAGGGCCGGAGATACGCAGTATTTT. It is translated as CASSPPNTSGRAGDTQYF.